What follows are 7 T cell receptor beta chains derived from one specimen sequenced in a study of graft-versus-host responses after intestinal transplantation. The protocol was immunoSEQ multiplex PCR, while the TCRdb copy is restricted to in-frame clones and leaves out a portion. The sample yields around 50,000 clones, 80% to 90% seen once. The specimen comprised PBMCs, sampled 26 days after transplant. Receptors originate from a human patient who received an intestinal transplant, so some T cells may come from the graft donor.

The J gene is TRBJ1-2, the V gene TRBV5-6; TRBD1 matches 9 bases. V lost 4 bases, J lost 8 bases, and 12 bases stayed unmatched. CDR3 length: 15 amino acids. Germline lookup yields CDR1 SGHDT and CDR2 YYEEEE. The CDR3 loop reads CASSPGRGQGRGYTF. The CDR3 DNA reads TGTGCCAGCAGCCCAGGCCGGGGACAGGGAAGAGGCTACACCTTC.

In nucleotides, the CDR3 is TGCGCCAGCAGCTTGGGAGAGGGGGCGGGCGAGCAGTACGTC. This codes for CASSLGEGAGEQYV. J is TRBJ2-7 and V is TRBV5-1, with 7 bases lining up with TRBD1. CDR1 is SGHRS, CDR2 YFSETQ, per germline. Germline trimming cut 0 bases from V and 6 bases from J; bases unmatched to any gene: 6. CDR3 size: 14 residues.

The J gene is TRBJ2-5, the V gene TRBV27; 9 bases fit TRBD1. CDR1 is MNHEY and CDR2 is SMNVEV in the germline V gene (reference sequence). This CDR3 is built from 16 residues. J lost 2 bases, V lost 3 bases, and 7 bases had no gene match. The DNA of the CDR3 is TGTGCCAGCAGTTTTATCACAGGGGGCCCTCAAGAGACCCAGTACTTC. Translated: CASSFITGGPQETQYF.

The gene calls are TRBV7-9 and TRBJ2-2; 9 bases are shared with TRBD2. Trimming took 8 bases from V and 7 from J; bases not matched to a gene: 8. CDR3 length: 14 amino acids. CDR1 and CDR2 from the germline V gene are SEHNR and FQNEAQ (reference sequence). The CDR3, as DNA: TGTGCCAGCCCGTTCCAGCGGGGGGACGGGGAGCTGTTTTTT. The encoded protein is CASPFQRGDGELFF.

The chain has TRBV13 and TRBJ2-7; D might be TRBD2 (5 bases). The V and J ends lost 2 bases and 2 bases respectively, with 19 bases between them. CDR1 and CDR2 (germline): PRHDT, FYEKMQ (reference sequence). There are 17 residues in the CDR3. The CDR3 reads CASSLHQRPPDAYEQYF. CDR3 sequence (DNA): TGTGCCAGCAGCTTACATCAGCGGCCCCCGGATGCCTACGAGCAGTACTTC.

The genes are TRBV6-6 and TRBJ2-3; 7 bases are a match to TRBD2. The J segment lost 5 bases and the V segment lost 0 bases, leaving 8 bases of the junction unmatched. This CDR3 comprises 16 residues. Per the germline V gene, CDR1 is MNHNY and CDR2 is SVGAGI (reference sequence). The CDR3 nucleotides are TGTGCCAGCAGTTACTCGATTGGCGGGGGTCAAGATACGCAGTATTTT. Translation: CASSYSIGGGQDTQYF.

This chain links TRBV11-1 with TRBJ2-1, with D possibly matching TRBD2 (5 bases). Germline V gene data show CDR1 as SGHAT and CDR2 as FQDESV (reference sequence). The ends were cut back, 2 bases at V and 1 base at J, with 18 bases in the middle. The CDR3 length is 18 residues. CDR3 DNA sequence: TGTGCCAGCAGCTTAAGATTTGTGAGGGAAAGTTCCTACAATGAGCAGTTCTTC. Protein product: CASSLRFVRESSYNEQFF.